Following are 14 T cell receptor beta chains from one sample sequenced in a study of siplizumab effects on memory and regulatory T cells. Assay: immunoSEQ multiplex PCR; the TCRdb copy retains only in-frame clones and omits some. The table includes about 100,000 clones, about 91% detected once. The sample taken for sequencing was CD4+ T cells sorted from blood. The receptors come from a human donor in good health.

This chain links TRBV7-3 with TRBJ2-1; 9 positions agree with TRBD1. The germline CDR1 and CDR2 sequences are SGHTA and FQGTGA. This CDR3 is built from 16 residues. J was trimmed by 9 bases and V by 5 bases; bases with no gene match: 14. CDR3 region: CASSQKPGQGESEQFF. CDR3 in DNA: TGTGCCAGCAGCCAGAAACCGGGACAGGGTGAGAGTGAGCAGTTCTTC.

The chain links TRBV7-6 to TRBJ2-7, with 8 bases lining up with TRBD1. Germline V gives CDR1 SGHVS, CDR2 FNYEAQ. Trimming cost V 5 bases and J 2 bases; bases outside gene matches: 5. CDR3 length equals 14 residues. The CDR3 bases are TGTGCCAGCAGCCCCGGACAGGGAGCCTACGAGCAGTACTTC. Protein product: CASSPGQGAYEQYF.

The DNA of the CDR3 is TGTGCCAGAAGCTTGATCACAGAGCCCTACGAGCAGTACTTC. Protein: CARSLITEPYEQYF. The chain combines TRBV5-3 with TRBJ2-7; D unclear. TRBV5-3 belongs to the ORF category, with a function that is uncertain. The CDR3 spans 14 residues. V lost 1 base and J lost 2, with 10 bases in between.

The chain carries TRBV5-6 and TRBJ2-5; 8 positions agree with TRBD1. Per the germline V gene, CDR1 is SGHDT and CDR2 is YYEEEE. V gave up 2 bases and J gave up 5 bases; unmatched junction bases: 2. This CDR3 is built from 13 residues. CDR3 residues: CASSFRQGETQYF. The CDR3 coding sequence is TGTGCCAGCAGCTTCAGACAGGGGGAGACCCAGTACTTC. The whole variable domain, filled in from reference TRBV5-6 and TRBJ2-5, reads DAGVTQSPTHLIKTRGQQVTLRCSPKSGHDTVSWYQQALGQGPQFIFQYYEEEERQRGNFPDRFSGHQFPNYSSELNVNALLLGDSALYLCASSFRQGETQYFGPGTRLLVL.

This chain links TRBV9 with TRBJ2-2; the D is unclear. CDR1 is SGDLS and CDR2 is YYNGEE in the germline V gene. This CDR3 contains 12 residues. V was shortened by 0 bases and J by 8 bases, with 5 bases between the two germline ends. CDR3 amino acids: CASSVDLGELFF. The CDR3 nucleotides read TGTGCCAGCAGCGTAGATCTAGGGGAGCTGTTTTTT.

This chain connects TRBV7-2 to TRBJ2-5; D unresolved. CDR3 length: 15 residues. Germline assignment: CDR1 SGHTA and CDR2 FQGNSA. V gave up 5 bases and J gave up 5 bases, with 18 bases separating them. CDR3 DNA sequence: TGTGCCAGCAGCAGGGTGGTCTACTCGGGCGAGACCCAGTACTTC. It translates to CASSRVVYSGETQYF.

The rearrangement links TRBV9 to TRBJ1-3; D gene ambiguous. Germline loops: CDR1 SGDLS, CDR2 YYNGEE. This CDR3 comprises 13 residues. The V end was cut by 6 bases, the J end by 1 base, with 8 bases between. The CDR3 DNA reads as TGTGCCAGCACTACAGAATCTGGAAACACCATATATTTT. Amino acid sequence: CASTTESGNTIYF.

The chain carries TRBV7-3 and TRBJ2-5; 8 bases map to TRBD2. This CDR3 comprises 15 residues. CDR1 is SGHTA and CDR2 is FQGTGA in the germline V gene. With 4 bases clipped from V and 3 bases from J, the junction kept 7 bases outside the gene matches. CDR3 residues: CASSSIAGTKETQYF. CDR3 bases: TGTGCCAGCAGCTCCATAGCGGGGACAAAAGAGACCCAGTACTTC.

J is TRBJ1-6 and V is TRBV18, with D perhaps matching TRBD1 (5 bases). Germline assignment: CDR1 KGHSH and CDR2 LQKENI. This CDR3 region has 15 residues. The V end lost 3 bases, the J end lost 6 bases, and 12 bases lay between the germline ends. CDR3 sequence reads: CASSPGTALNSPLHF. The CDR3 nucleotides read TGTGCCAGCTCACCGGGGACGGCACTTAATTCACCCCTCCACTTT.

The chain is built from TRBV28 and TRBJ2-5; 8 bases are shared with TRBD1. CDR1 and CDR2 (germline): MDHEN, SYDVKM. With V trimmed by 6 bases and J by 3 bases, 6 bases remained unmatched. The CDR3 contains 14 residues. The CDR3 nucleotides read TGTGCCAGCAGCACCCTACAGGGGGAAGAGACCCAGTACTTC. It specifies CASSTLQGEETQYF.

V usage is TRBV10-3 and J usage is TRBJ1-5; weak D call: TRBD1 (5 bases). Trimming cost V 8 bases and J 6 bases, with 14 bases left between them. Germline-derived CDR1 and CDR2 are ENHRY and SYGVKD. The CDR3 is made up of 13 amino acids. CDR3 sequence reads: CAIGKGVGQPQHF. The CDR3 DNA follows: TGTGCCATCGGAAAAGGGGTGGGTCAGCCCCAGCATTTT.

V usage is TRBV11-3 and J usage is TRBJ2-2, with D uncertain. CDR1 SGHNT and CDR2 YENEEA come from the germline V gene. V lost 2 bases and J lost 7, with 2 bases in between. CDR3 length: 11 amino acids. CDR3 sequence: CASSLSGELFF. In DNA, the CDR3 is TGTGCCAGCAGCTTAAGCGGGGAGCTGTTTTTT.

The chain has TRBV7-6 and TRBJ1-2; D remains unclear. Deletions cut 1 base from V and 2 bases from J, with 5 bases between. The CDR3 consists of 13 residues. Germline-derived CDR1 and CDR2 are SGHVS and FNYEAQ. The CDR3 region has the DNA TGTGCCAGCAGCTTAGGAGGGAACTATGGCTACACCTTC. Translation gives CASSLGGNYGYTF. The entire variable domain, with the rest obtained from reference TRBV7-6 and TRBJ1-2, is as follows: GAGVSQSPRYKVTKRGQDVALRCDPISGHVSLYWYRQALGQGPEFLTYFNYEAQQDKSGLPNDRFSAERPEGSISTLTIQRTEQRDSAMYRCASSLGGNYGYTFGSGTRLTVV.

As to this clone: Other DNA sequences in the sample encode the same CDR3. The chain joins TRBV7-9 to TRBJ2-3, with D unresolved. The CDR3 loop spans 10 amino acids. Trimming stripped 4 bases from V and 6 bases from J, with 2 bases between. Germline CDR1 is SEHNR and CDR2 is FQNEAQ (reference sequence). CDR3 sequence: CASSSDTQYF. As DNA, the CDR3 is TGTGCCAGCAGCTCCGATACGCAGTATTTT. The whole variable domain, remainder taken from reference TRBV7-9 and TRBJ2-3, is DTGVSQNPRHKITKRGQNVTFRCDPISEHNRLYWYRQTLGQGPEFLTYFQNEAQLEKSRLLSDRFSAERPKGSFSTLEIQRTEQGDSAMYLCASSSDTQYFGPGTRLTVL.